Presented here are 18 T cell receptor beta chains from one specimen sequenced in a study of T-cell reconstitution after alpha-beta-depleted transplantation in children. Preparation of the TCRbeta library involved a method that used unique molecular identifiers. TCRdb reprocessed the PCR reads with MiXCR, giving one entry per CDR3 protein. The repertoire holds 350,000 to 400,000 distinct CDR3 sequences, roughly 15% seen once, with approximately 4.3% in the top ten. The sample in question was PBMCs, obtained from the stem cell graft. Every receptor here comes from a human donor who donated a stem cell graft to a child with Fanconi anemia.

This clonotype was seen more than once but under ten times. V gene TRBV29-1 combines with J gene TRBJ1-1; no reliable D call. Germline V lookup: CDR1 SQVTM, CDR2 ANQGSEA. This CDR3 spans 12 amino acids. With 8 bases removed from V and 1 base from J, the gap between germline ends came to 11 bases. This CDR3 is CSHGGGNTEAFF. The DNA for the CDR3 is TGCAGCCATGGCGGTGGGAACACTGAAGCTTTCTTT. Complete variable domain (other parts from reference TRBV29-1 and TRBJ1-1): SAVISQKPSRDICQRGTSLTIQCQVDSQVTMMFWYRQQPGQSLTLIATANQGSEATYESGFVIDKFPISRPNLTFSTLTVSNMSPEDSSIYLCSHGGGNTEAFFGQGTRLTVV.

This clonotype was seen a handful of times. This chain uses TRBV5-5 with TRBJ1-1; the D gene is possibly TRBD1 (5 bases). The V end lost 1 base, the J end lost 5 bases, and 12 bases lay between the germline ends. The CDR3 is 14 amino acids. The germline CDR1 and CDR2 sequences are SGHKS and YYEKEE (reference sequence). This CDR3 reads CASSLRSGPTEAFF. The CDR3 DNA reads TGTGCCAGCAGCTTGAGGTCAGGGCCAACTGAAGCTTTCTTT.

This rearrangement joins TRBV7-3 to TRBJ2-1; D unclear. Germline CDR1 reads SGHTA; CDR2 reads FQGTGA. V dropped 5 bases and J dropped 15 bases, with 20 bases sitting between them. This CDR3 region has 13 residues. This CDR3 is CASSPQNSQRWFF. In DNA form, the CDR3 reads TGTGCCAGCAGCCCCCAAAACTCTCAAAGGTGGTTCTTC.

The CDR3 protein is CASSWGQGSAGELFF. Here the CDR3 DNA reads TGCGCCAGCAGCTGGGGACAGGGGAGCGCCGGGGAGCTGTTTTTT. This chain links TRBV5-1 with TRBJ2-2; 10 nucleotides agree with TRBD1. V lost 3 bases and J lost 6; bases outside the gene matches: 5. The CDR3 contains 15 residues. Per germline, CDR1 SGHRS and CDR2 YFSETQ.

This clonotype showed up many times. CDR3: CASSPTTNTGELFF. The CDR3 DNA is TGCGCCAGCAGTCCCACAACGAACACCGGGGAGCTGTTTTTT. The chain joins TRBV4-3 to TRBJ2-2; D is unclear. V dropped 6 bases and J dropped 0 bases, with 8 bases sitting between them. Per the germline V gene, CDR1 is LGHNA and CDR2 is YSLEER. The CDR3 spans 14 residues.

This chain connects TRBV3-1 to TRBJ1-6; a weak D match, TRBD1 (5 bases). CDR1 and CDR2 (germline): LGHDT, YNNKEL (reference sequence). CDR3 length equals 13 residues. V dropped 4 bases and J dropped 15 bases, with 16 bases sitting between them. The CDR3 bases are TGTGCCAGCAGCCCTGGGACGGTCCAGTTCCTCCACTTT. Translating gives CASSPGTVQFLHF.

This clonotype has at least ten counts. The J gene is TRBJ1-1, the V gene TRBV6-2 or TRBV6-3; 8 bases are shared with TRBD1. Germline V gene lookup returns CDR1 MNHEY and CDR2 SVGEGT. V lost 7 bases, J lost 7 bases, and 2 bases stayed unmatched. The CDR3 is 11 residues long. CDR3 residues: CASNGQGEAFF. The CDR3 DNA reads as TGTGCCAGCAATGGACAGGGTGAAGCTTTCTTT.

In this sample, this clonotype turned up many times. The rearrangement links TRBV12-3 or TRBV12-4 to TRBJ2-1; 10 positions agree with TRBD1. V was pared by 6 bases and J by 4 bases, with 9 bases of the junction left unmatched. The CDR3 has 16 amino acids. The CDR3, as DNA: TGTGCCAGCAGCCCCCCGGGACAGGGGCCATACAATGAGCAGTTCTTC. It specifies CASSPPGQGPYNEQFF.

This chain uses TRBV29-1 with TRBJ1-5, with D maybe TRBD1 (5 bases). The CDR3 runs to 14 residues. Trimming removed 4 bases from V and 0 bases from J, with 10 bases in between. Germline loops: CDR1 SQVTM, CDR2 ANQGSEA. The CDR3, as DNA: TGCAGCGTTGCTGAACAGGCTAGCAATCAGCCCCAGCATTTT. Its translation: CSVAEQASNQPQHF. The complete variable domain, with remaining parts taken from reference TRBV29-1 and TRBJ1-5, reads SAVISQKPSRDICQRGTSLTIQCQVDSQVTMMFWYRQQPGQSLTLIATANQGSEATYESGFVIDKFPISRPNLTFSTLTVSNMSPEDSSIYLCSVAEQASNQPQHFGDGTRLSIL.

This clonotype came up a few times. V usage is TRBV20-1 and J usage is TRBJ2-2, with unresolved D. V lost 0 bases, J lost 4 bases, and 9 bases lay in between. The CDR3 sequence is 14 residues long. CDR1 is DFQATT and CDR2 is SNEGSKA in the germline V gene (reference sequence). DNA for the CDR3: TGCAGTGCTAGAGATAGGATTTTCACCGGGGAGCTGTTTTTT. Its protein product is CSARDRIFTGELFF.

A few counts support this clonotype. The J gene is TRBJ2-1, the V gene TRBV9, with D possibly TRBD1 on 6 matching bases. The germline V and J ends were trimmed by 3 bases and 8 bases, with 18 bases remaining between them. CDR1 and CDR2 (germline): SGDLS, YYNGEE. The CDR3 has 15 amino acids. This CDR3 is CASSAPTGSLDEQFF. The CDR3 DNA reads TGTGCCAGCAGCGCCCCCACAGGGTCACTCGATGAGCAGTTCTTC.

This clonotype was observed a handful of times. The chain links TRBV2 to TRBJ1-4, with D unclear. Trimming stripped 0 bases from V and 4 bases from J, with 9 bases between. Germline V lookup: CDR1 SNHLY, CDR2 FYNNEI. CDR3 size: 15 residues. The CDR3 sequence: CASSEALGGNEKLFF. For the CDR3, the DNA is TGTGCCAGCAGTGAAGCGCTTGGCGGTAATGAAAAACTGTTTTTT.

The rearrangement uses TRBV20-1 and TRBJ2-2, with D maybe TRBD2 (6 bases). Trimming removed 5 bases at V and 5 bases at J, with 15 bases between. Per germline, CDR1 DFQATT and CDR2 SNEGSKA (reference sequence). The CDR3 has 14 residues. The CDR3 here is CSASFGSGTGELFF. CDR3 in DNA: TGCAGTGCTTCCTTCGGGAGCGGGACCGGGGAGCTGTTTTTT.

This clonotype was counted only a few times. This sequence joins TRBV7-2 and TRBJ2-5, with 15 bases identical to TRBD2. CDR3 size: 16 residues. Germline CDR1 SGHTA, CDR2 FQGNSA. V lost 6 bases, J lost 4 bases, and 6 bases stayed unmatched. The CDR3 here is CASSSPGLAGGETQYF. The CDR3 nucleotides are TGTGCCAGCAGTTCTCCGGGACTAGCGGGGGGAGAGACCCAGTACTTC.

Only a few counts were recorded for this clonotype. This rearrangement joins TRBV6-2 or TRBV6-3 to TRBJ2-7; 14 bases are a match to TRBD2. Germline V lookup: CDR1 MNHEY, CDR2 SVGEGT. With 4 bases clipped from V and 3 bases from J, the junction kept 2 bases outside the gene matches. The CDR3 loop spans 15 amino acids. CDR3 sequence reads: CASSFGLAGGYEQYF. The CDR3 region has the DNA TGTGCCAGCAGTTTCGGACTAGCGGGGGGCTACGAGCAGTACTTC.

This clonotype was seen only a few times. This chain connects TRBV7-2 to TRBJ1-1; TRBD1 is a possible D gene (6 bases). V was shortened by 8 bases and J by 5 bases, with 18 bases between the two germline ends. The CDR3 length is 14 residues. The germline V gene encodes CDR1 SGHTA and CDR2 FQGNSA. The CDR3 DNA reads as TGTGCCAGCGGACGAAGCAGGGGAAGTACTGAAGCTTTCTTT. Protein product: CASGRSRGSTEAFF.

The rearrangement uses TRBV12-3 or TRBV12-4 and TRBJ2-3; D is possibly TRBD1 (5 bases). The germline V and J ends were trimmed by 5 bases and 2 bases, with 14 bases remaining between them. The CDR3 has 15 amino acids. The CDR3 bases are TGTGCCAGCAGTAACCGGGCAGGGATCACAGATACGCAGTATTTT. This translates into CASSNRAGITDTQYF.

This clonotype occurred a few times. The chain combines TRBV6-5 with TRBJ1-1; D call uncertain. The CDR3 spans 13 residues. V shed 2 bases and J shed 4 bases, with 8 bases lying between them. CDR1 and CDR2 (germline): MNHEY, SVGAGI. CDR3 coding DNA: TGTGCCAGCAGTTACACAGTGGGCACTGAAGCTTTCTTT. This encodes CASSYTVGTEAFF.